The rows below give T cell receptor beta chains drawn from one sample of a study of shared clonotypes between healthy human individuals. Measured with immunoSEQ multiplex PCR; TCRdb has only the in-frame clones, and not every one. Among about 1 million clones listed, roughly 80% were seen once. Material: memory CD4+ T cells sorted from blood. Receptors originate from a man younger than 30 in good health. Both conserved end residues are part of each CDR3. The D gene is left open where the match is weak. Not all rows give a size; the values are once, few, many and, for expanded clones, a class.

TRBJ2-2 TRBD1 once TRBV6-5 CASSRQGDTGELFF TGTGCCAGCAGCCGACAGGGGGACACCGGGGAGCTGTTTTTT
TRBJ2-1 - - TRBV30 CAWRGTGWFEQFF TGTGCCTGGAGAGGTACAGGGTGGTTTGAGCAGTTCTTC
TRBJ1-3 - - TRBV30 CAWGISGNTIYF TGTGCCTGGGGTATCTCTGGAAACACCATATATTTT
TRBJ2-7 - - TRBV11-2 CASSPQSGEQYF TGTGCCAGCAGCCCACAATCTGGGGAGCAGTACTTC
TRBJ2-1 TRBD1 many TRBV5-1 CASSDGQGAGNEQFF TGCGCCAGCAGCGACGGACAGGGGGCGGGTAATGAGCAGTTCTTC
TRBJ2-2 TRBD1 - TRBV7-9 CASTEGTGIAGELFF TGTGCCAGCACCGAGGGGACAGGGATAGCCGGGGAGCTGTTTTTT
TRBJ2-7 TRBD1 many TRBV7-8 CASSLVSGDSNYEQYF TGTGCCAGCAGCTTAGTATCCGGGGACAGCAACTACGAGCAGTACTTC
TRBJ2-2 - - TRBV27 CASSRWTGELFF TGTGCCAGCAGTCGCTGGACCGGGGAGCTGTTTTTT
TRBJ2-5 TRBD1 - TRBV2 CASSGDRRSLVTQYF TGTGCCAGCAGTGGGGACAGGAGGTCGCTCGTGACCCAGTACTTC
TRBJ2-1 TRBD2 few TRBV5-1 CASSPEGGEQFF TGCGCCAGCAGCCCTGAGGGAGGGGAGCAGTTCTTC
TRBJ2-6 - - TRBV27 CASSRKREAGANVLTF TGTGCCAGCAGCCGGAAAAGGGAGGCCGGGGCCAACGTCCTGACTTTC
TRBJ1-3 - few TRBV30 CAWRLGGQTGNTIYF TGTGCCTGGCGACTAGGGGGGCAAACCGGAAACACCATATATTTT
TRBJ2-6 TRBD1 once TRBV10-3 CAISGGTVSGANVLTF TGTGCCATCAGTGGGGGGACAGTCTCTGGGGCCAACGTCCTGACTTTC
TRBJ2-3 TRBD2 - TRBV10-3 CAISESGLAGKDTQYF TGTGCCATCAGTGAGAGCGGACTAGCGGGGAAAGATACGCAGTATTTT
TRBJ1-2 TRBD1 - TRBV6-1 CASSDAGGAGYTF TGTGCCAGCAGTGATGCAGGGGGAGCCGGCTACACCTTC
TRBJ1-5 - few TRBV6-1 CASSVWGNQPQHF TGTGCCAGCAGTGTTTGGGGAAATCAGCCCCAGCATTTT
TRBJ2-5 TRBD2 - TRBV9 CASSEGPAGEETQYF TGTGCCAGCAGCGAAGGGCCAGCGGGGGAAGAGACCCAGTACTTC
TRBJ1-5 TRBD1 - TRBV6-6 CASRDQQGWQPQHF TGTGCCAGCAGGGATCAACAGGGGTGGCAGCCCCAGCATTTT
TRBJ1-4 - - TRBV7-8 CASRLRGFWEKLFF TGTGCCAGCAGACTCCGGGGGTTTTGGGAAAAACTGTTTTTT
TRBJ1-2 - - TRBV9 CASSVDSGRGYGYTF TGTGCCAGCAGCGTAGATTCGGGGAGGGGTTATGGCTACACCTTC
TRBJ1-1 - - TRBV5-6 CASSLVGRGEIEAFF TGTGCCAGCAGCTTGGTAGGACGAGGGGAAATTGAAGCTTTCTTT
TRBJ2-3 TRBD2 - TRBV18 CASSPTSGRRGTDTQYF TGTGCCAGCTCACCGACTAGCGGGAGAAGAGGCACAGATACGCAGTATTTT
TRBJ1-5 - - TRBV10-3 CAISETLTAPGPPQHF TGTGCCATCAGTGAGACACTAACAGCCCCGGGACCGCCCCAGCATTTT
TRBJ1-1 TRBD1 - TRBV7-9 CASSPGQGNTEAFF TGTGCCAGCAGCCCGGGACAGGGGAACACTGAAGCTTTCTTT
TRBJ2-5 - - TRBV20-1 CSVNGQETQYF TGCAGTGTTAACGGACAAGAGACCCAGTACTTC
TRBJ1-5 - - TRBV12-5 CASGSQTGQTHSNQPQHF TGTGCTAGTGGTTCCCAGACTGGACAGACTCATAGCAATCAGCCCCAGCATTTT
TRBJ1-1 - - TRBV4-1 CASSHRRGDNTEAFF TGCGCCAGCAGCCACCGCCGGGGGGACAACACTGAAGCTTTCTTT
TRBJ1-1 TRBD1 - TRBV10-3 CATTGTGGANTEAFF TGTGCCACCACTGGGACAGGGGGCGCGAACACTGAAGCTTTCTTT
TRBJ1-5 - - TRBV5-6 CASSLGFNQPQHF TGTGCCAGCAGCTTGGGTTTCAATCAGCCCCAGCATTTT
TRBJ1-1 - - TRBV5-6 CASSPQMVRAGFFF TGTGCCAGCAGCCCTCAGATGGTCAGGGCCGGGTTCTTCTTT